These T cell receptor beta chains were read from a single sample in a study of blood T cell repertoires in COVID-19. Sequenced by immunoSEQ multiplex PCR; TCRdb stores in-frame clones only, minus some. The sample has about 150,000 clones, roughly 86% seen once. The source material was peripheral blood. The receptors were sampled from a human donor in a cohort sampled during active COVID-19. CDR3s include the opening cysteine and the closing phenylalanine or tryptophan. Expanded clones are given a class, and other clones once, few, many or no size at all.

TRBV3-1/TRBV3-2,NA,CASSQRRQGQRPKFTGELFF
TRBV28,NA,CASSRRQVPYEQYF
TRBV6-1,NA,CASSARTGTGTFWQYF
TRBV3-1/TRBV3-2,NA,CASSPRLAGGGETQYF
TRBV11-2,NA,CASSAGLAGNEQFF
TRBV3-1/TRBV3-2,NA,CASSGGGRIGNTIYF
TRBV7-8,NA,CASSPGGYTDTQYF
TRBV12-3/TRBV12-4,NA,CASSPVRNEQFF
TRBV4-3,NA,CASSQVAVQWNYGYTF
TRBV7-2,NA,CASSLIGGYTEAFF
TRBV7-2,NA,CASSSRGLAGGFGELFF
TRBV4-2,NA,CASSQDRGGAGNTIYF
TRBV25-1,NA,CASSDHRQFNSPLHF
TRBV5-4,NA,CASSRPSLRGRAYEQYF
TRBV4-1,few,CASSPGLSYEQYF
TRBV5-1,NA,CASSLDSWQGLNEQYF